Below, 15 T cell receptor beta chains from the same sample are listed, as sequenced in a study of identical twins. From the 5' RACE reads, TCRdb called clonotypes with MiXCR, one entry per CDR3 protein. The sample shows a few hundred thousand distinct CDR3 sequences, more than 9% of them seen only once. This sample was shared with a second study, whose subject was yellow fever vaccine responses in identical twins.

Sequences were obtained from CD8+ T cells sorted from blood. The receptors stem from a woman between 18 and 29 years old in good health.

V gene TRBV27 combines with J gene TRBJ2-2, with 12 bases lining up with TRBD2. CDR3 length: 17 residues. The V gene end was trimmed by 3 bases and the J gene end by 5 bases; junction bases not matched to a gene: 7. Germline-derived CDR1 and CDR2 are MNHEY and SMNVEV (reference sequence). The CDR3 DNA reads TGTGCCAGCAGTTTGCTAGCGGGGGGGCCAATGACCGGGGAGCTGTTTTTT. Its translation: CASSLLAGGPMTGELFF.

This clonotype came up many times. The J gene is TRBJ2-3, the V gene TRBV29-1, with TRBD2 matching over 9 bases. CDR3 length: 13 residues. With 6 bases clipped from V and 3 bases from J, the junction kept 4 bases outside the gene matches. Per germline, CDR1 SQVTM and CDR2 ANQGSEA. Here the CDR3 reads CSVRGGGTDTQYF. The CDR3 DNA follows: TGCAGCGTCCGCGGGGGGGGTACAGATACGCAGTATTTT.

The chain is built from TRBV15 and TRBJ2-7; no firm D call. The CDR3 has 15 amino acids. V was pared by 0 bases and J by 3 bases, with 12 bases between. Per the germline V gene, CDR1 is LNHNV and CDR2 is YYDKDF (reference sequence). In DNA, the CDR3 is TGTGCCACCAGCAGAGATGGGTCAGCCGTCTACGAGCAGTACTTC. It yields the protein CATSRDGSAVYEQYF. Variable domain in full (rest from reference TRBV15 and TRBJ2-7): DAMVIQNPRYQVTQFGKPVTLSCSQTLNHNVMYWYQQKSSQAPKLLFHYYDKDFNNEADTPDNFQSRRPNTSFCFLDIRSPGLGDTAMYLCATSRDGSAVYEQYFGPGTRLTVT.

The rearrangement uses TRBV7-9 and TRBJ2-5; no definite D call. CDR1 and CDR2 from the germline V gene are SEHNR and FQNEAQ (reference sequence). This CDR3 has 12 residues. V dropped 0 bases and J dropped 5 bases, with 4 bases sitting between them. The CDR3 DNA is TGTGCCAGCAGCTTAGCGTGGGAGACCCAGTACTTC. Its protein product is CASSLAWETQYF.

This clonotype was found a few times. The CDR3 nucleotides read TGTGCCAGCAGTTCGGGACAGTTAACAGATACGCAGTATTTT. It encodes CASSSGQLTDTQYF. The chain couples TRBV28 to TRBJ2-3; 7 bases agree with TRBD1. Germline CDR1 is MDHEN and CDR2 is SYDVKM. V gave up 4 bases and J gave up 3 bases; unmatched junction bases: 4. The CDR3 contains 14 residues.

This clonotype was observed a handful of times. The chain uses TRBV28 and TRBJ1-5, with TRBD1 as a possible D gene (6 bases). The CDR3 totals 16 residues. Germline V gene data show CDR1 as MDHEN and CDR2 as SYDVKM. V lost 4 bases, J lost 6 bases, and 19 bases lay in between. CDR3 nucleotide sequence: TGTGCCAGCAGTTCGGCGTGGGACACCGGTACTCAGCCCCAGCATTTT. Translating gives CASSSAWDTGTQPQHF.

This chain links TRBV7-9 with TRBJ1-5; D is unresolved. CDR3 size: 14 residues. Trimming removed 5 bases from V and 7 bases from J, with 15 bases in between. CDR1 and CDR2 from the germline V gene are SEHNR and FQNEAQ (reference sequence). The CDR3 nucleotides read TGTGCCAGCAGCCCCGGGTCTGAGGAGCAGCCCCAGCATTTT. It translates to CASSPGSEEQPQHF. The full variable domain, completed using reference TRBV7-9 and TRBJ1-5, is DTGVSQNPRHKITKRGQNVTFRCDPISEHNRLYWYRQTLGQGPEFLTYFQNEAQLEKSRLLSDRFSAERPKGSFSTLEIQRTEQGDSAMYLCASSPGSEEQPQHFGDGTRLSIL.

This clonotype showed up many times. CDR3 sequence: CASSPGTGEGYEQYF. The CDR3 nucleotides are TGTGCCAGCAGCCCCGGGACAGGGGAGGGTTACGAGCAGTACTTC. The rearrangement uses TRBV12-3 or TRBV12-4 and TRBJ2-7, with 10 nucleotides matching TRBD1. The ends lost 6 bases at V and 4 bases at J; junction bases unmatched: 9. There are 15 residues in the CDR3.

The chain employs TRBV12-3 or TRBV12-4 and TRBJ1-1; D not resolved. The V end lost 6 bases, the J end lost 6 bases, and 14 bases lay between the germline ends. The CDR3 totals 13 residues. This CDR3 is CASSMTPEPEAFF. The CDR3 DNA sequence: TGTGCCAGCAGCATGACCCCCGAGCCTGAAGCTTTCTTT.

The rearrangement uses TRBV7-9 and TRBJ2-5, with D perhaps being TRBD1 or TRBD2 (6 bases each). Germline assignment: CDR1 SEHNR and CDR2 FQNEAQ (reference sequence). The V end lost 3 bases, the J end lost 5 bases, and 16 bases lay between the germline ends. This CDR3 spans 15 amino acids. The CDR3 nucleotides are TGTGCCAGCAGCTTTTCAGGGGACTTAAAGGAGACCCAGTACTTC. The encoded protein is CASSFSGDLKETQYF.

V is TRBV28 and J is TRBJ2-2; no clear D gene. Germline CDR1 is MDHEN and CDR2 is SYDVKM. The CDR3 length is 15 residues. Trimming cost V 3 bases and J 3 bases, with 11 bases left between them. The CDR3 region has the DNA TGTGCCAGCAGTTTCCTCATGGGGTACACCGGGGAGCTGTTTTTT. Protein: CASSFLMGYTGELFF.

Only a few counts were recorded for this clonotype. The rearrangement uses TRBV7-9 and TRBJ2-1, with D perhaps matching TRBD1 (6 bases). CDR3 length: 13 residues. V was trimmed by 10 bases and J by 4 bases, leaving 14 bases between them. The germline gives CDR1 SEHNR, CDR2 FQNEAQ (reference sequence). The CDR3 spells CAIQGKVYNEQFF. The CDR3 DNA reads TGTGCCATCCAGGGGAAAGTTTACAATGAGCAGTTCTTC.

The rearrangement joins TRBV20-1 to TRBJ2-3, with 10 bases aligning to TRBD2. With 6 bases clipped from V and 5 bases from J, the junction kept 11 bases outside the gene matches. The CDR3 runs to 15 residues. The germline V gene has CDR1 DFQATT and CDR2 SNEGSKA (reference sequence). The CDR3 is CSAREREGRRDTQYF. CDR3 nucleotide sequence: TGCAGTGCCAGGGAGCGGGAGGGCCGAAGAGATACGCAGTATTTT.

This rearrangement joins TRBV4-2 to TRBJ2-2, with D uncertain. There are 12 residues in the CDR3. Trimming removed 1 base from V and 8 bases from J, with 5 bases in between. Germline V lookup: CDR1 LGHNA, CDR2 YNFKEQ. The CDR3 bases are TGTGCCAGCAGCCAAGGAGGTGGGGAGCTGTTTTTT. Translated: CASSQGGGELFF.

This clonotype was observed a handful of times. The chain is built from TRBV5-5 and TRBJ2-7, with TRBD1 matching over 8 bases. This CDR3 is built from 14 residues. Losses at the gene ends were 4 bases for V and 3 bases for J; bases not matched to a gene: 6. CDR1 SGHKS and CDR2 YYEKEE come from the germline V gene (reference sequence). CDR3 amino acids: CASSPDRGYYEQYV. In DNA, the CDR3 is TGTGCCAGCAGCCCTGACAGGGGATACTACGAGCAGTACGTC.